These 17 T cell receptor beta chains share one sample of origin, sequenced in a study of blood T cell repertoires in COVID-19. Using immunoSEQ multiplex PCR, the repertoire was profiled, and TCRdb retains in-frame clones only, with some absent. The table includes 180,000 or so clones, roughly 73% detected once. The specimen was peripheral blood. These receptors came from a woman of 80 years or more with active or convalescent COVID-19.

The V gene is TRBV7-9, the J gene TRBJ2-7, with D possibly TRBD2 on 6 matching bases. The germline V gene encodes CDR1 SEHNR and CDR2 FQNEAQ (reference sequence). The CDR3 extends over 14 amino acids. The germline V and J ends were trimmed by 5 bases and 5 bases, with 16 bases remaining between them. CDR3 region: CASSPSGEVDEQYF. CDR3 in DNA: TGTGCCAGCAGCCCCTCGGGGGAGGTAGACGAGCAGTACTTC.

This clone was detected only a few times. The rearrangement joins TRBV5-4 to TRBJ1-2; D is ambiguous. V lost 7 bases and J 0 bases, leaving 7 bases between the germline ends. The CDR3 contains 12 residues. Looked up from germline, CDR1 is SGHNT and CDR2 is YYREEE (reference sequence). The CDR3, as DNA: TGTGCCAGCGGAGAATCTAACTATGGCTACACCTTC. This gives the protein CASGESNYGYTF.

The chain employs TRBV28 and TRBJ1-2; 8 bases agree with TRBD1. This CDR3 spans 14 amino acids. Germline CDR1 MDHEN, CDR2 SYDVKM. The trim removed 6 bases at V and 8 bases at J, leaving 11 bases unmatched. The CDR3 sequence is CASSLDREYWGYTF. The CDR3 nucleotides read TGTGCCAGCAGCCTGGACAGGGAATATTGGGGCTACACCTTC.

This rearrangement joins TRBV3-1 (or the pseudogene TRBV3-2) to TRBJ1-4, with a possible D match to TRBD1 (5 bases). The V end was cut by 2 bases, the J end by 8 bases, with 18 bases between. Germline CDR1 reads LGHDT; CDR2 reads YNNKEL (reference sequence). The CDR3 is 16 residues long. Here the CDR3 reads CASSQYNFGGGEKLFF. The CDR3 DNA reads as TGTGCCAGCAGCCAATATAATTTCGGGGGAGGGGAAAAACTGTTTTTT.

The V call is TRBV5-1, the J call TRBJ2-5; perhaps TRBD2 as D (6 bases). The CDR3 is 15 residues long. Germline V gives CDR1 SGHRS, CDR2 YFSETQ. The germline V and J ends were trimmed by 4 bases and 5 bases, with 18 bases remaining between them. Here the CDR3 DNA reads TGCGCCAGCAGCCCGGGACTGCTAATTGGGGAGACCCAGTACTTC. Translation: CASSPGLLIGETQYF.

V is TRBV2 and J is TRBJ2-5; 8 bases match TRBD1. Per germline, CDR1 SNHLY and CDR2 FYNNEI. The V segment lost 4 bases and the J segment 5 bases; nucleotides outside the gene matches: 3. This CDR3 region has 13 residues. For the CDR3, the DNA is TGTGCCAGCAGTGGACAGGGGTCGGAGACCCAGTACTTC. Translating gives CASSGQGSETQYF.

This clone was observed once. J is TRBJ1-1 and V is TRBV27; D is perhaps TRBD1 (6 bases). This CDR3 contains 12 residues. CDR1 and CDR2 (germline): MNHEY, SMNVEV (reference sequence). The CDR3 loop reads CVAGVRNTEAFF. The DNA for the CDR3 is TGTGTCGCAGGGGTGCGGAACACTGAAGCTTTCTTT.

This chain links TRBV7-8 with TRBJ1-5; D perhaps matches TRBD1 (6 bases). Germline V gene lookup returns CDR1 SGHVS and CDR2 FQNEAQ. Trimming stripped 2 bases from V and 6 bases from J, with 8 bases between. This CDR3 has 13 residues. CDR3 sequence (DNA): TGTGCCAGCAGCTTACGGGGGGCTCAGCCCCAGCATTTT. It specifies CASSLRGAQPQHF.

The rearrangement uses TRBV14 and TRBJ1-1; D gene uncertain. Trimming shortened V by 2 bases and J by 5 bases, and 9 bases separated the two germline ends. CDR3 length: 13 residues. CDR1 and CDR2 from the germline V gene are SGHDN and FVKESK. The CDR3 region has the DNA TGTGCCAGCAGCCAAAATAGAGGGACTGAAGCTTTCTTT. Its translation is CASSQNRGTEAFF. Complete variable domain (other parts from reference TRBV14 and TRBJ1-1): EAGVTQFPSHSVIEKGQTVTLRCDPISGHDNLYWYRRVMGKEIKFLLHFVKESKQDESGMPNNRFLAERTGGTYSTLKVQPAELEDSGVYFCASSQNRGTEAFFGQGTRLTVV.

In nucleotides, the CDR3 is TGTGCCAGCAGCGTAGAAGACAGGGGGCTCGTCGGCTACACCTTC. Translated: CASSVEDRGLVGYTF. This chain connects TRBV9 to TRBJ1-2; 10 positions agree with TRBD1. Germline CDR1 and CDR2: SGDLS and YYNGEE. Trimming took 0 bases from V and 8 from J; bases not matched to a gene: 7. The CDR3 loop spans 15 amino acids.

This clone has only one observation. This chain links TRBV28 with TRBJ1-5; D gene ambiguous. The CDR3 spans 13 residues. Germline V gene sequence: CDR1 MDHEN, CDR2 SYDVKM. Trimming took off 2 bases at V and 4 bases at J, with 6 bases between the two ends. The CDR3 DNA reads TGTGCCAGCAGTTTAGCAGTAAATCAGCCCCAGCATTTT. Residues: CASSLAVNQPQHF.

This chain links TRBV4-2 with TRBJ2-2; 11 bases align to TRBD1. The CDR3 contains 18 residues. V was pared by 4 bases and J by 5 bases, with 12 bases of the junction left unmatched. From germline, CDR1 is LGHNA and CDR2 YNFKEQ. The CDR3 sequence: CASSPRTGGEVGTGELFF. The CDR3 DNA reads as TGTGCCAGCAGCCCAAGGACAGGGGGCGAGGTAGGGACCGGGGAGCTGTTTTTT.

The chain has TRBV28 and TRBJ2-1, with TRBD2 as a possible D gene (6 bases). Looked up from germline, CDR1 is MDHEN and CDR2 is SYDVKM. The CDR3 length is 13 residues. V was pared by 8 bases and J by 4 bases, with 12 bases between. CDR3 sequence (DNA): TGTGCCAGCCTGCCCGGGGGATACAATGAGCAGTTCTTC. It yields the protein CASLPGGYNEQFF.

V usage is TRBV2 and J usage is TRBJ2-2, with a possible D match to TRBD1 (6 bases). V was pared by 3 bases and J by 7 bases, with 6 bases between. CDR3 length equals 12 residues. Looked up from germline, CDR1 is SNHLY and CDR2 is FYNNEI. CDR3 residues: CASSEDSGELFF. The DNA for the CDR3 is TGTGCCAGCAGTGAGGACAGCGGGGAGCTGTTTTTT.

Written as DNA, the CDR3 is TGTGCCAGCAGTTCCGTTCTGAACACTGAAGCTTTCTTT. Translation: CASSSVLNTEAFF. The chain couples TRBV27 to TRBJ1-1, with D unclear. Germline V gene data show CDR1 as MNHEY and CDR2 as SMNVEV (reference sequence). The CDR3 consists of 13 residues. The V end lost 4 bases, the J end lost 0 bases, and 6 bases lay between the germline ends.

The gene calls are TRBV7-8 and TRBJ2-3; 9 bases align to TRBD1. V gave up 6 bases and J gave up 4 bases; unmatched junction bases: 11. The length of the CDR3 is 16 residues. Germline lookup yields CDR1 SGHVS and CDR2 FQNEAQ. The CDR3 reads CASSPDRDRVPDTQYF. CDR3 in DNA: TGTGCCAGCAGTCCAGACCGGGACAGGGTGCCAGATACGCAGTATTTT. The entire variable domain, with the rest obtained from reference TRBV7-8 and TRBJ2-3, is as follows: GAGVSQSPRYKVAKRGQDVALRCDPISGHVSLFWYQQALGQGPEFLTYFQNEAQLDKSGLPSDRFFAERPEGSVSTLKIQRTQQEDSAVYLCASSPDRDRVPDTQYFGPGTRLTVL.

The gene calls are TRBV28 and TRBJ1-6; no definite D call. The CDR3 spans 13 residues. The germline gives CDR1 MDHEN, CDR2 SYDVKM. V was shortened by 6 bases and J by 5 bases, with 8 bases between the two germline ends. The CDR3 nucleotides are TGTGCCAGCAGGAGGCAGAATAATTCACCCCTCCACTTT. Translating it yields CASRRQNNSPLHF.